The source of this T cell receptor (beta chain) is a study of tumor-infiltrating lymphocytes in primary liver carcinoma. Study-wide background: Tumor stage was T1-T3 N0M0, and tumor size was roughly 4 to 10 cm across.

Extraction of RNA together with DNA used about 18-30 mg of unsorted bulk tissue. Treatment-naive at the time, the patients had chronic HBV infection. Sampling targeted five separate regions of each tumor, which included the tumor centre. Germline V gene sequence: CDR1 SGHNT, CDR2 YENEEA. CDR3 length equals 15 residues. The authors made TCR beta cDNA from around 500 ng total RNA with a constant-region primer. TCR beta libraries came from three nested multiplex PCR rounds using slightly modified ARM-PCR. Forward primers for TRBV1-TRBV30 and a C-beta reverse primer served the first two PCR rounds, at around 9 cycles each. TCRdb reanalysed the multiplex PCR reads using MiXCR and keeps one entry per CDR3 protein. The table lists around 81,000 distinct CDR3 sequences, about 70% of them singletons, with 12% to 15% in the top ten. Note on this clonotype: The junction shows a germline mismatch at one end, possibly a read error.

Sequenced input: liver tumor tissue from sampling region 4. Subset noted: tumor region T4, right-lateral pole. The J gene is TRBJ1-2, the V gene TRBV11-3, with a tentative D call TRBD1 (5 bases). This sequence was found in a woman aged 60-75 years with primary liver carcinoma and hepatitis B virus infection. In nucleotides, the CDR3 is TGTACCAGCAGCCTTGGGGCGGCCAATCCCCATGGCTACACCTTC. Its translation: CTSSLGAANPHGYTF.